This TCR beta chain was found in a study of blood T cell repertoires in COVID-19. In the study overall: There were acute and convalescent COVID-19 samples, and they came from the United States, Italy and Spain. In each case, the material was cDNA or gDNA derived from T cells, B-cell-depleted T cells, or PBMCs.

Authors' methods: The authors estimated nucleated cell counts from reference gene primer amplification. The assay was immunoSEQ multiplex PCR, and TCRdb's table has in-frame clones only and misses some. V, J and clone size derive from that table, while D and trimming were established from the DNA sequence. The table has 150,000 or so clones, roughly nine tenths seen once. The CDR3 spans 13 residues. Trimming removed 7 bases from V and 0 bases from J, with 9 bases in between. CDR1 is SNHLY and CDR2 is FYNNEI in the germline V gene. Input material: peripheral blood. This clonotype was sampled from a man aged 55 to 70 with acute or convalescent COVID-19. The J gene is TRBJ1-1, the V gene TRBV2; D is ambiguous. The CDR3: CASIFRMNTEAFF. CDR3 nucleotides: TGTGCCAGCATCTTCAGGATGAACACTGAAGCTTTCTTT.